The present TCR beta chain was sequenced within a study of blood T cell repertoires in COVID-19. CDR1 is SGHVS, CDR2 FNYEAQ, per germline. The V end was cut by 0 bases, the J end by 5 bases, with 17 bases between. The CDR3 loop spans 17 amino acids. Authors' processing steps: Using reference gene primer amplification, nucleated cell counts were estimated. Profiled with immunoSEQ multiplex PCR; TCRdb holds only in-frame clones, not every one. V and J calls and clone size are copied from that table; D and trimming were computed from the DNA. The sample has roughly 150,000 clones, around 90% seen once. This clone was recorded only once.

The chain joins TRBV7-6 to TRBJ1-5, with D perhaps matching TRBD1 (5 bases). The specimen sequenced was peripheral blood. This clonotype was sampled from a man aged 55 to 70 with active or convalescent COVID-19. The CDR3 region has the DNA TGTGCCAGCAGCTTAGCAGTCTGGCAGGGCCGCGATCAGCCCCAGCATTTT. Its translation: CASSLAVWQGRDQPQHF.